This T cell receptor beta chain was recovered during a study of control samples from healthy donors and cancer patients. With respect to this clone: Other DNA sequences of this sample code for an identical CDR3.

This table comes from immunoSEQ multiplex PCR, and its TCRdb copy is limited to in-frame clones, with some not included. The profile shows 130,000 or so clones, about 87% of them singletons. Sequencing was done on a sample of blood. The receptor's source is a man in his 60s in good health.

CDR3 region: CASSYSDNEQFF. The CDR3 bases are TGTGCCAGCAGTTACTCGGACAATGAGCAGTTCTTC. The gene calls are TRBV6-6 and TRBJ2-1; D is unclear. V lost 0 bases and J lost 5, with 2 bases in between. The germline gives CDR1 MNHNY, CDR2 SVGAGI (reference sequence). The CDR3 has 12 amino acids.